Following are 9 T cell receptor beta chains from one sample sequenced in a study of cytomegalovirus exposure and HLA in healthy donors. A multiplex PCR was run with 60 Vbeta primers and 13 Jbeta primers. Method: immunoSEQ multiplex PCR; TCRdb's copy keeps in-frame clones and lacks some. The table shows around 100,000 clones, with around 80% occurring only once. The sequenced sample consisted of PBMCs. These receptors were obtained from a female donor in good health and CMV-seropositive.

In DNA, the CDR3 is TGTGCCAGTACTAACAGCGCCAAAAACATTCAGTACTTC. It specifies CASTNSAKNIQYF. This chain links TRBV19 with TRBJ2-4; D gene ambiguous. The V and J ends lost 7 bases and 1 base respectively, with 8 bases between them. In germline, CDR1 is LNHDA, CDR2 SQIVND (reference sequence). This CDR3 has 13 amino acids. The variable domain in full, with the rest retrieved from reference TRBV19 and TRBJ2-4, is DGGITQSPKYLFRKEGQNVTLSCEQNLNHDAMYWYRQDPGQGLRLIYYSQIVNDFQKGDIAEGYSVSREKKESFPLTVTSAQKNPTAFYLCASTNSAKNIQYFGAGTRLSVL.

The CDR3 reads CASSFSKTGERYEQYF. In nucleotides, the CDR3 is TGCGCCAGCAGCTTCTCAAAGACAGGCGAACGCTACGAGCAGTACTTC. The V call is TRBV4-3, the J call TRBJ2-7; D is possibly TRBD1 (6 bases). Germline V gene sequence: CDR1 LGHNA, CDR2 YSLEER. The V end was cut by 5 bases, the J end by 3 bases, with 20 bases between. The CDR3 extends over 16 amino acids.

This chain links TRBV10-2 with TRBJ2-5; D unclear. Germline V gene lookup returns CDR1 WSHSY and CDR2 SAAADI. With 0 bases removed from V and 4 bases from J, the gap between germline ends came to 9 bases. The length of the CDR3 is 14 residues. The CDR3 reads CASSESGLGETQYF. The CDR3, as DNA: TGCGCCAGCAGTGAGTCCGGGTTAGGAGAGACCCAGTACTTC.

In its sample, this clone was seen a few times. The chain joins TRBV28 to TRBJ2-1; 12 bases align to TRBD1. Germline V gene data show CDR1 as MDHEN and CDR2 as SYDVKM. The ends lost 6 bases at V and 10 bases at J; junction bases unmatched: 7. This CDR3 is built from 14 residues. The CDR3 loop is CASSVGQGAREQFF. CDR3 nucleotide sequence: TGTGCCAGCAGCGTGGGACAGGGGGCTCGGGAGCAGTTCTTC.

The rearrangement uses TRBV4-2 and TRBJ2-5; 10 positions agree with TRBD2. The V segment lost 2 bases and the J segment 5 bases; nucleotides outside the gene matches: 5. Germline V gives CDR1 LGHNA, CDR2 YNFKEQ. The CDR3 extends over 15 amino acids. The CDR3 sequence: CASSQPSGGEETQYF. The CDR3 DNA is TGTGCCAGCAGCCAACCTAGCGGGGGTGAGGAGACCCAGTACTTC.

The chain couples TRBV28 to TRBJ2-7; possible D gene TRBD2, 6 bases. Germline V lookup: CDR1 MDHEN, CDR2 SYDVKM. The CDR3 runs 14 residues. V was clipped by 7 bases and J by 2 bases, with 15 bases between them. CDR3 nucleotide sequence: TGTGCCAGCACCTTGGAGGGGCCCCCCTACGAGCAGTACTTC. Translated: CASTLEGPPYEQYF.

The V gene is TRBV6-5, the J gene TRBJ2-1; D is possibly TRBD1 (5 bases). Trimming removed 7 bases from V and 2 bases from J, with 9 bases in between. Germline V gives CDR1 MNHEY, CDR2 SVGAGI. The CDR3 covers 13 residues. CDR3 in DNA: TGTGCCAGCACCACAGGTCCCTACAATGAGCAGTTCTTC. It encodes CASTTGPYNEQFF.

This clone was observed once. The V and J genes are TRBV6-5 and TRBJ2-7; 11 bases fit TRBD2. Germline V gene data show CDR1 as MNHEY and CDR2 as SVGAGI. The V and J ends lost 4 bases and 1 base, in that order; junction bases with no gene match: 3. This CDR3 is 15 amino acids long. In DNA, the CDR3 is TGTGCCAGCAGTTTCTTAGCGGGAGGGTCCTACGAGCAGTACTTC. Protein product: CASSFLAGGSYEQYF.

This sequence joins TRBV18 and TRBJ2-7; TRBD2 might be the D (6 bases). This CDR3 has 16 residues. Trimming cost V 0 bases and J 5 bases, with 17 bases left between them. Germline CDR1 and CDR2: KGHSH and LQKENI. CDR3 bases: TGTGCCAGCTCACCACCGGGATCCCGACTAGTCGACGAGCAGTACTTC. Residues: CASSPPGSRLVDEQYF.